This T cell receptor (beta chain) was documented in a study of T cells in Graves' hyperthyroidism and ophthalmopathy. Regarding the study as a whole: Ophthalmopathy and stable hyperthyroidism were separated by a 13 V-J model.

About 10 ml of fresh peripheral blood supplied the PBMCs. V shed 7 bases and J shed 2 bases, with 17 bases lying between them. The germline CDR1 and CDR2 sequences are LNHDA and SQIVND (reference sequence). The CDR3 extends over 15 amino acids. The CDR3 regions of TCR beta were amplified from RNA transcripts. In the first-round RT-PCR of the TCR CDR3, the HTBI primer set was used. Via MiXCR, TCRdb re-called the multiplex PCR reads, giving one row per CDR3 protein. The sample gives under 450,000 distinct CDR3 sequences, approximately 18% of which show up once; around a third is in the top ten. This clonotype was seen ten or more times. Antigen: not known.

Sequencing used blood. This chain joins TRBV19 and TRBJ1-1; no definite D call. This TCR was recovered from a woman in her twenties or thirties with Graves' hyperthyroidism that later progressed to Graves' ophthalmopathy. CDR3 bases: TGTGCCAGTACTCGAATAGGGTTGGGAAACACTGAAGCTTTCTTT. Residues: CASTRIGLGNTEAFF.